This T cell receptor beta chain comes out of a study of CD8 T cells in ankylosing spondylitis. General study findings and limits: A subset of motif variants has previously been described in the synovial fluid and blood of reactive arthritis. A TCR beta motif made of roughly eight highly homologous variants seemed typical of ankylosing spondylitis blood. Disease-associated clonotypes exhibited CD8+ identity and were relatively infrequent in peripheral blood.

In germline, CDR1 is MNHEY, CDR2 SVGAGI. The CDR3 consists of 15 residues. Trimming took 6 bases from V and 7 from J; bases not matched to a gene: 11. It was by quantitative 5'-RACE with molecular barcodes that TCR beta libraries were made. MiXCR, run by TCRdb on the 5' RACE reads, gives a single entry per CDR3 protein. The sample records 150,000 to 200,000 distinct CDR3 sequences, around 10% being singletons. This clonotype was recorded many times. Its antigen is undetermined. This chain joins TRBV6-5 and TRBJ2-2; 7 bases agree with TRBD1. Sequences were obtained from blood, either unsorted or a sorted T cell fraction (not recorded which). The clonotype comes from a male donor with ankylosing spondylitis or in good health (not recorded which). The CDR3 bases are TGTGCCAGCAGCTTAAACCAGGGGGTGATCGGGGAGCTGTTTTTT. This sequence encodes CASSLNQGVIGELFF.